One sample yielded the 19 T cell receptor beta chains listed below, sequenced in a study of T cell responses to AZD1222 COVID-19 vaccine. Repertoires were generated with immunoSEQ multiplex PCR, while TCRdb's copy carries only in-frame clones and drops some. Among some 150,000 clones listed, around 85% were seen once. The sequences come from peripheral blood, collected 28 days after the second dose of the MenACWY control vaccine. The source is an adult who received the MenACWY meningococcal vaccine as a control.

The rearrangement links TRBV24-1 to TRBJ2-2; 10 nucleotides agree with TRBD1. Trimming removed 1 base from V and 7 bases from J; junction bases left unmatched: 5. This CDR3 has 16 residues. In germline, CDR1 is KGHDR, CDR2 SFDVKD. The CDR3 is CATSDFPGTGDGELFF. Written as DNA, the CDR3 is TGTGCCACCAGTGATTTCCCCGGGACAGGGGACGGGGAGCTGTTTTTT.

The gene calls are TRBV28 and TRBJ1-5; possibly TRBD1 for D (5 bases). Germline CDR1 MDHEN, CDR2 SYDVKM. The CDR3 length is 14 residues. The V and J ends lost 7 bases and 3 bases respectively, with 13 bases between them. CDR3 in amino acids: CASIGTPFNQPQHF. CDR3 nucleotide sequence: TGTGCCAGCATTGGGACGCCCTTCAATCAGCCCCAGCATTTT.

V is TRBV20-1 and J is TRBJ2-1; D gene uncertain. The CDR3 loop spans 11 amino acids. Germline V CDR1 and CDR2: DFQATT, SNEGSKA (reference sequence). Trimming took off 2 bases at V and 4 bases at J, with 3 bases between the two ends. The CDR3 DNA is TGCAGTGCTAGACAATACAATGAGCAGTTCTTC. Translating it yields CSARQYNEQFF.

The chain carries TRBV5-4 and TRBJ1-4; 8 positions agree with TRBD1. CDR1 SGHNT and CDR2 YYREEE come from the germline V gene (reference sequence). The ends lost 5 bases at V and 8 bases at J; junction bases unmatched: 8. CDR3 length equals 14 residues. This CDR3 reads CASSPGGPREKLFF. In nucleotides, the CDR3 is TGTGCCAGCAGTCCAGGGGGCCCAAGGGAAAAACTGTTTTTT.

The chain links TRBV7-6 to TRBJ1-3; 7 nucleotides align to TRBD1. This CDR3 is 16 amino acids long. Looked up from germline, CDR1 is SGHVS and CDR2 is FNYEAQ. The trim removed 1 base at V and 0 bases at J, leaving 3 bases unmatched. CDR3 nucleotides: TGTGCCAGCAGCTTAGGACAGGGCCTCTCTGGAAACACCATATATTTT. This codes for CASSLGQGLSGNTIYF.

The V gene is TRBV27, the J gene TRBJ1-3, with 7 nucleotides matching TRBD1. V dropped 6 bases and J dropped 2; count of bases not matched to a gene: 1. This CDR3 spans 13 amino acids. CDR1 MNHEY and CDR2 SMNVEV come from the germline V gene (reference sequence). CDR3: CASSGTAGNTIYF. The CDR3 DNA is TGTGCCAGCAGCGGGACAGCTGGAAACACCATATATTTT.

The chain employs TRBV7-9 and TRBJ2-3; 10 positions match TRBD2. Trimming took 5 bases from V and 0 from J; bases not matched to a gene: 5. This CDR3 comprises 16 residues. Germline CDR1 reads SEHNR; CDR2 reads FQNEAQ (reference sequence). CDR3 nucleotides: TGTGCCAGCAGCCTGACTAGCGGGCCAAGCACAGATACGCAGTATTTT. Its translation is CASSLTSGPSTDTQYF.

In its sample, this clone was seen once. V is TRBV12-5 and J is TRBJ2-7; TRBD2 aligns across 9 bases. With V trimmed by 2 bases and J by 3 bases, 8 bases remained unmatched. This CDR3 has 16 residues. Looked up from germline, CDR1 is LGHNT and CDR2 is FRNRAP. CDR3: CASGLPRTSAIYEQYF. CDR3 in DNA: TGTGCTAGTGGTTTGCCGCGGACTAGCGCAATCTACGAGCAGTACTTC.

J is TRBJ1-2 and V is TRBV5-1, with TRBD1 matching 11 bases. This CDR3 is 14 amino acids long. CDR1 is SGHRS, CDR2 YFSETQ, per germline. Trimming took 1 base from V and 7 from J; bases not matched to a gene: 3. CDR3 nucleotide sequence: TGCGCCAGCAGCTTGTCCGGGACAGGGGGTGGCTACACCTTC. This sequence encodes CASSLSGTGGGYTF.

The chain links TRBV27 to TRBJ2-1, with D possibly being TRBD2 (6 bases). The germline V gene has CDR1 MNHEY and CDR2 SMNVEV (reference sequence). V lost 8 bases and J 7 bases, leaving 21 bases between the germline ends. The CDR3 totals 15 residues. CDR3 bases: TGTGCCAGCCGGTTTGGTTGGGGGGAGTTGAATGAGCAGTTCTTC. This gives the protein CASRFGWGELNEQFF.

This chain joins TRBV24-1 and TRBJ2-2, with 13 bases aligning to TRBD2. Per germline, CDR1 KGHDR and CDR2 SFDVKD. Losses at the gene ends were 3 bases for V and 6 bases for J; bases not matched to a gene: 3. This CDR3 has 16 residues. The CDR3, as DNA: TGTGCCACCAGTGATATGGGACTAGCGGGACCCGGGGAGCTGTTTTTT. It yields the protein CATSDMGLAGPGELFF.

V and J are TRBV18 and TRBJ2-7; 13 bases are a match to TRBD2. The CDR3 contains 16 residues. Trimming cost V 3 bases and J 2 bases; bases outside gene matches: 4. Germline CDR1 reads KGHSH; CDR2 reads LQKENI. In DNA, the CDR3 is TGTGCCAGCTCACCCCCGGGACTAGCGGGAACCTACGAGCAGTACTTC. This translates into CASSPPGLAGTYEQYF.

There are a few counts of this clone. This CDR3 is CASSQSPQDVWKTNYGYTF. The CDR3 nucleotides read TGTGCCAGCAGCCAATCCCCCCAGGATGTGTGGAAAACTAACTATGGCTACACCTTC. This sequence joins TRBV3-1 (or the pseudogene TRBV3-2) and TRBJ1-2; D ambiguous. The ends were cut back, 2 bases at V and 0 bases at J, with 22 bases in the middle. The germline V gene encodes CDR1 LGHDT and CDR2 YNNKEL (reference sequence). CDR3 size: 19 residues.

V gene TRBV20-1 combines with J gene TRBJ2-5; D remains unclear. Between the trimmed V and J ends, which lost 3 bases and 2 bases, there was a span of 7 bases. CDR1 DFQATT and CDR2 SNEGSKA come from the germline V gene (reference sequence). The CDR3 has 12 amino acids. The CDR3 coding sequence is TGCAGTGCTAGTCGGATACAAGAGACCCAGTACTTC. Its translation: CSASRIQETQYF.

The chain recombines TRBV6-5 with TRBJ1-2; D not certain. The CDR3 has 13 amino acids. Germline CDR1 is MNHEY and CDR2 is SVGAGI. Deletions cut 5 bases from V and 9 bases from J, with 16 bases between. The CDR3 nucleotides read TGTGCCAGCAGTCAGGACGGGTTTTTAAGCTACACCTTC. Its protein is CASSQDGFLSYTF.

The chain couples TRBV7-2 to TRBJ1-2; D is uncertain. This CDR3 spans 14 amino acids. Germline CDR1 is SGHTA and CDR2 is FQGNSA. V lost 7 bases, J lost 8 bases, and 20 bases lay in between. The CDR3 DNA follows: TGTGCCAGCACACCCTACGTACAGTCCAACGGCTACACCTTC. Translating gives CASTPYVQSNGYTF.

CDR3 amino acids: CASSPMRQGTYNEQFF. The CDR3 nucleotides are TGTGCCAGCAGCCCCATGAGGCAGGGGACCTACAATGAGCAGTTCTTC. The chain couples TRBV7-9 to TRBJ2-1; D perhaps matches TRBD1 (6 bases). Germline assignment: CDR1 SEHNR and CDR2 FQNEAQ (reference sequence). V was shortened by 5 bases and J by 2 bases, with 16 bases between the two germline ends. The CDR3 loop spans 16 amino acids.

The gene calls are TRBV2 and TRBJ2-7; 7 nucleotides agree with TRBD2. The length of the CDR3 is 14 residues. The ends lost 7 bases at V and 2 bases at J; junction bases unmatched: 8. Germline CDR1 reads SNHLY; CDR2 reads FYNNEI. The CDR3 here is CASKSGTTAYEQYF. The CDR3, as DNA: TGTGCCAGCAAGTCCGGGACTACCGCCTACGAGCAGTACTTC.

The chain has TRBV27 and TRBJ2-6; D is ambiguous. There are 15 residues in the CDR3. The ends were cut back, 5 bases at V and 4 bases at J, with 12 bases in the middle. In germline, CDR1 is MNHEY, CDR2 SMNVEV (reference sequence). CDR3 protein: CASSPQAPGANVLTF. The CDR3 DNA is TGTGCCAGCAGTCCCCAGGCACCCGGGGCCAACGTCCTGACTTTC.